What follows describes a single TCR beta chain. This sample stems from a study of T-cell memory formation after mild COVID-19. After 5'RACE with constant-segment primers, TCR alpha and TCR beta cDNA libraries carrying sample barcodes and UMIs were obtained. TCRdb re-analysed the 5' RACE reads in MiXCR, keeping a single row per CDR3 protein. Among about 320,000 distinct CDR3 sequences listed, 13% to 15% were seen once. Trimming at V came to 4 bases and at J to 7 bases, leaving 4 bases not matched to a gene. CDR1 LGHDT and CDR2 YNNKEL come from the germline V gene (reference sequence). This CDR3 is built from 14 residues.

This TCR came from a man younger than 30 who had mild COVID-19 (a few samples of this study predate the infection). Cell type and time point are not known. The chain employs TRBV3-1 and TRBJ1-2; TRBD1 matches 12 bases. The sequencing input was PBMCs or a T cell subset sorted from them (not recorded which). CDR3 region: CASSPGTGGFGYTF. The CDR3 DNA reads as TGTGCCAGCAGCCCCGGGACAGGGGGCTTTGGCTACACCTTC.